A selection of T cell receptor beta chains follows, all from one sample in a study of CD8+CD57+ T cells in acquired aplastic anemia. TCRdb passed the reads through MiXCR, listing each CDR3 protein once. The sample yields around 400,000 distinct CDR3 sequences, 65% to 75% seen once. Sample: sorted CD4+, CD8+, or CD8+CD57+ T cells (not recorded which) from PBMCs. These receptors were obtained from a human donor in good health, serving as a control. Both conserved end residues are part of each CDR3. A D gene is named only where the DNA matches it firmly. The size of a clone is reported for some rows only, either as once, few or many, or as a class for expanded clones.

J	D	size	V	CDR3	DNA
TRBJ1-1	-	-	TRBV12-3/TRBV12-4	CASSRDRRTDAFF	TGTGCCAGCAGTCGCGACAGGAGAACTGATGCTTTCTTT
TRBJ2-3	TRBD2	many	TRBV29-1	CSVNLAGGTDTQYF	TGCAGCGTTAACCTAGCGGGGGGCACAGATACGCAGTATTTT
TRBJ1-5	-	many	TRBV19	CATSPWGVEQPQHF	TGTGCTACGTCCCCCTGGGGGGTAGAGCAGCCCCAGCATTTT
TRBJ2-3	-	-	TRBV20-1	CSAFSVAGRGRDTQYF	TGCAGTGCTTTCAGCGTGGCGGGCCGGGGCAGGGATACGCAGTATTTT
TRBJ1-3	-	-	TRBV10-1	CASSASGLGNTIYF	TGCGCCAGCAGTGCATCAGGACTTGGAAACACCATATATTTT
TRBJ2-1	TRBD1	-	TRBV19	CASSDRGREQFF	TGTGCCAGTAGTGACAGGGGGCGAGAGCAGTTCTTC
TRBJ2-5	-	-	TRBV29-1	CSGRRSQDTQYF	TGCAGTGGAAGGCGGAGCCAAGATACCCAGTACTTC
TRBJ2-1	-	-	TRBV11-2	CASSLSVRANEQFF	TGTGCCAGCAGCTTATCCGTCAGGGCGAATGAGCAGTTCTTC
TRBJ1-1	-	-	TRBV5-1	CASSSQRTSNTEAFF	TGTGCCAGCAGCTCTCAGAGAACAAGTAACACTGAAGCTTTCTTT
TRBJ2-7	TRBD2	few	TRBV19	CASSMARPGGNYEQYF	TGTGCCAGTAGTATGGCGAGGCCGGGAGGAAACTACGAGCAGTACTTC
TRBJ1-2	-	-	TRBV7-2	CASSFEQSAHPQHF	TGTGCCAGCAGCTTTGAACAATCAGCTCATCCCCAGCATTTC
TRBJ1-2	-	many	TRBV24-1	CATSDTGGIYGYTF	TGTGCCACCAGTGATACCGGGGGTATATATGGCTACACCTTC
TRBJ1-1	-	many	TRBV9	CASSPGRGGRAEAFF	TGTGCCAGCAGCCCCGGAAGGGGAGGGAGGGCTGAAGCTTTCTTT
TRBJ1-2	-	-	TRBV9	CASSSQGGHGYTF	TGTGCCAGCAGCTCCCAGGGAGGACATGGCTACACCTTC
TRBJ2-7	TRBD2	-	TRBV12-3/TRBV12-4	CASVAGGTYEQYF	TGTGCCAGCGTTGCGGGGGGTACCTACGAGCAGTACTTC
TRBJ1-1	-	once	TRBV12-3/TRBV12-4	CASRVLEMNTEAFF	TGTGCCAGCAGGGTACTCGAGATGAACACTGAAGCTTTCTTT
TRBJ1-2	TRBD1	once	TRBV30	CASARGQGADGYTF	TGTGCCTCAGCTCGGGGACAGGGGGCGGATGGCTACACCTTC
TRBJ1-6	-	once	TRBV11-2	CASSEGRYPLHF	TGTGCCAGCAGTGAAGGGCGTTATCCCCTCCACTTT
TRBJ2-2	-	many	TRBV2	CASREGTNTGELFF	TGTGCCAGCAGGGAGGGGACAAACACCGGGGAGCTGTTTTTT
TRBJ2-7	-	-	TRBV7-6	CASSLRTHGTDTQF	TGTGCCAGCAGCCTCAGGACTCACGGCACAGATACGCAGTTC
TRBJ2-2	TRBD2	-	TRBV11-1	CASSLGRHSGNTGELFF	TGTGCCAGCAGCTTGGGACGTCATAGCGGGAATACCGGGGAGCTGTTTTTT
TRBJ2-2	-	-	TRBV13	CASSVGRINTGELFF	TGCGCCAGCAGCGTAGGACGGATTAACACCGGGGAGCTGTTTTTT
TRBJ1-5	-	many	TRBV20-1	CSARPPGVTQPQHF	TGCAGTGCTAGACCTCCAGGGGTGACTCAGCCCCAGCATTTT
TRBJ1-5	TRBD1	-	TRBV20-1	CSARGEPGQGGNQPQHF	TGCAGTGCTAGAGGAGAACCGGGACAGGGGGGAAATCAGCCCCAGCATTTT
TRBJ1-1	-	many	TRBV3-1	CASSQEAGANTEAFF	TGTGCCAGCAGCCAAGAAGCAGGGGCGAACACTGAAGCTTTCTTT
TRBJ2-1	-	-	TRBV2	CASSYGLSSYNEQFF	TGTGCCAGCAGCTACGGGCTATCGTCCTACAATGAGCAGTTCTTC
TRBJ2-1	-	-	TRBV20-1	CSARDWGHLNEQFF	TGCAGTGCTAGAGACTGGGGCCATTTAAATGAGCAGTTCTTC
TRBJ2-2	-	-	TRBV2	CASSLFRGLEAERFWGTSELFF	TGTGCCAGCAGCTTGTTCAGGGGTCTGGAGGCTGAGAGATTCTGGGGCACCTCAGAGCTGTTCTTT
TRBJ1-5	-	once	TRBV6-1	CASRTTAQSNQPQHF	TGTGCCAGCAGAACGACAGCCCAGAGCAATCAGCCCCAGCATTTT
TRBJ1-6	-	once	TRBV2	CASGVGGPLHF	TGTGCCAGCGGCGTTGGCGGACCCCTCCACTTT
TRBJ2-1	TRBD2	-	TRBV12-3/TRBV12-4	CASSATLAGGPNEQFF	TGTGCCAGCAGTGCCACCCTAGCGGGGGGCCCCAATGAGCAGTTCTTC
TRBJ2-5	-	many	TRBV7-2	CASSLVSGPRGETQYF	TGTGCCAGCAGCTTAGTGAGTGGTCCAAGGGGGGAGACCCAGTACTTC
TRBJ1-2	-	-	TRBV30	CAWSVASGYGYTF	TGTGCCTGGAGTGTGGCATCGGGCTATGGCTACACCTTC
TRBJ2-1	-	-	TRBV7-2	CASSFPTRSYNEQFF	TGTGCCAGCAGCTTCCCGACTAGAAGCTACAACGAGCAGTTCTTC
TRBJ2-2	-	-	TRBV7-9	CASSLAIENTGAFFF	TGTGCCAGCAGCTTAGCTATAGAGAACACTGGAGCTTTCTTTTTT
TRBJ1-5	-	-	TRBV24-1	CATSQENTGLLHF	TGTGCCACCAGCCAGGAGAACACCGGGTTGCTGCATTTT